This T cell receptor beta chain was profiled in a study of regulatory T cells in long-lasting Graves disease. The time point here: newly diagnosed GD, antithyroid drugs for less than 3 months. With RNA extracted from PBMCs as input, the TCR library was made. HTBI primers from iRepertoire and Arm-PCR of CDR3 regions yielded the TCR beta libraries. TCRdb re-called the multiplex PCR reads with MiXCR, one entry per CDR3 protein. The data show about 350,000 distinct CDR3 sequences, over 15% seen once. This clonotype appeared many times. Germline V gene sequence: CDR1 MDHEN, CDR2 SYDVKM. V lost 6 bases, J lost 0 bases, and 7 bases stayed unmatched. The CDR3 loop spans 15 amino acids. Separately, the same data were catalogued under a study of T cells in Graves' hyperthyroidism and ophthalmopathy. In that study: Clinical symptoms, serum thyroxine, TRAb, thyroid ultrasound and orbital computed tomography informed diagnoses.

This sample comprised peripheral blood mononuclear cells (PBMCs), obtained at new diagnosis, from a patient treated with antithyroid drugs. This sequence was found in a man aged 35 to 55 with Graves disease. This rearrangement joins TRBV28 to TRBJ2-7; TRBD1 aligns across 8 bases. CDR3 DNA: TGTGCCAGCAGCTCCCCGGGGACAGGCTCCTACGAGCAGTACTTC. Its protein is CASSSPGTGSYEQYF.